This is a list of T cell receptor beta chains from one sample in a study of blood T cell repertoires in COVID-19. The protocol was immunoSEQ multiplex PCR, while the TCRdb copy is restricted to in-frame clones and leaves out a portion. Of about 76,000 clones in the sample, 80% to 90% were seen once. The sequenced sample consisted of peripheral blood. The receptor source for this set is a woman aged 55-69 years with acute or convalescent COVID-19. The CDR3 runs from the conserved cysteine through the conserved F or W. A D gene is named only where the DNA matches it firmly. A clone size is listed for some rows: how often the clone was seen (once, few, many), or a class if it is expanded.

V gene	D gene	clone size	J gene	CDR3 protein	CDR3 DNA
TRBV7-3	.	few	TRBJ1-3	CASSLSRRGGNTIYF	TGTGCCAGCAGCTTAAGCCGCAGGGGTGGAAACACCATATATTTT
TRBV7-2	.	.	TRBJ1-2	CASSTKPGTPYGYTF	TGTGCCAGCAGTACAAAACCAGGGACTCCCTATGGCTACACCTTC
TRBV7-2	TRBD1	.	TRBJ2-5	CASRTDRGSQETQYF	TGTGCCAGCAGGACTGACAGGGGGTCGCAAGAGACCCAGTACTTC
TRBV7-8	TRBD1	few	TRBJ2-7	CASSRTPGQGYEQYF	TGTGCCAGCAGCCGTACTCCGGGACAGGGCTACGAGCAGTACTTC
TRBV5-1	.	once	TRBJ1-6	CASSEGSSYNSPLHF	TGCGCCAGCAGCGAAGGGAGCTCCTATAATTCACCCCTCCACTTT
TRBV6-5	TRBD1	.	TRBJ2-7	CASTRERTGGYEQYF	TGTGCCAGCACCCGGGAAAGGACAGGAGGCTACGAGCAGTACTTC
TRBV7-9	.	.	TRBJ1-1	CASSPGPGESRGTEAFF	TGTGCCAGCAGTCCAGGGCCAGGGGAGTCGAGGGGCACTGAAGCTTTCTTT
TRBV29-1	.	.	TRBJ2-3	CSVEKGGPDTQYF	TGCAGCGTTGAGAAGGGGGGGCCAGATACGCAGTATTTT
TRBV6-5	TRBD1	.	TRBJ1-2	CASLRGRSYGYTF	TGTGCCAGTTTGAGGGGGCGATCGTATGGCTACACCTTC
TRBV19	TRBD2	.	TRBJ2-3	CASSIFERGGTDTQYF	TGTGCCAGTAGTATTTTTGAGCGGGGGGGCACAGATACGCAGTATTTT
TRBV5-1	TRBD2	.	TRBJ2-2	CASSGLTRGGANTGELFF	TGCGCCAGCAGCGGATTAACTCGCGGGGGGGCCAACACCGGGGAGCTGTTTTTT
TRBV28	.	.	TRBJ2-7	CASSSQKLGKHEQYF	TGTGCCAGCAGTTCCCAGAAATTGGGCAAACACGAGCAGTACTTC
TRBV7-2	TRBD1	once	TRBJ1-4	CASSADREKLFF	TGTGCCAGCAGCGCGGACAGGGAAAAACTGTTTTTT
TRBV5-4	TRBD1	.	TRBJ1-2	CASSLSSGGAYGYTF	TGTGCCAGCAGCTTGTCCTCAGGGGGAGCCTATGGCTACACCTTC
TRBV5-1	TRBD1	.	TRBJ2-2	CASSWGQTNTGELFF	TGCGCCAGCAGCTGGGGACAGACAAACACCGGGGAGCTGTTTTTT
TRBV14	.	.	TRBJ2-1	CASSRDFGGEQFF	TGTGCCAGCTCCCGGGACTTTGGGGGGGAGCAGTTCTTC
TRBV7-8	.	.	TRBJ2-5	CASSLIEGTKTQYF	TGTGCCAGCAGCTTAATAGAGGGGACAAAGACCCAGTACTTC
TRBV6-1	.	.	TRBJ1-2	CASSETAYGYTF	TGTGCCAGCAGTGAGACAGCCTATGGCTACACCTTC
TRBV19	TRBD1	.	TRBJ1-1	CASSRAGGTVFSRDTEAFF	TGTGCCAGTAGTCGGGCCGGCGGGACAGTCTTTTCAAGGGACACTGAAGCTTTCTTT
TRBV14	.	.	TRBJ2-1	CASSDLDSNEQFF	TGTGCCAGCAGCGATCTGGACAGCAATGAGCAGTTCTTC
TRBV2	.	.	TRBJ1-5	CASSDRESNQPQHF	TGTGCCAGCAGTGACAGGGAAAGCAATCAGCCCCAGCATTTT
TRBV7-9	.	.	TRBJ2-3	CASSTAWVGDLNTDTQYF	TGTGCCAGCAGCACAGCGTGGGTCGGGGATTTAAACACAGATACGCAGTATTTT
TRBV14	.	.	TRBJ1-1	CASSQVGTYPLNTEAFF	TGTGCCAGCAGCCAAGTTGGGACATACCCATTGAACACTGAAGCTTTCTTT
TRBV27	TRBD1	.	TRBJ1-5	CASSLGKGQGYFNQPQHF	TGTGCCAGCAGTCTCGGTAAGGGACAGGGTTACTTCAATCAGCCCCAGCATTTT
TRBV4-3	.	few	TRBJ1-2	CASSQDMGAPNYGYTF	TGCGCCAGCAGCCAAGATATGGGAGCCCCTAACTATGGCTACACCTTC